This TCR beta chain stems from a study of cytomegalovirus exposure and HLA in healthy donors (dated by TCRdb to the late 2010s). General notes on the study: According to an earlier analysis of several hundred of the donors, about 180 million T cells yielded roughly 110 million unique TCR beta sequences and less than 300 Gb of sequence data. Roughly 290 gigabases of sequencing data and roughly 81 million unique TCR sequences made up an early release that covered over 550 HLA-typed donors. Of the roughly 410 genotyped donors, 65% to 90% were placed in the genetic ancestry cluster associated with self-reported Caucasian donors. The study aimed to test whether cataloging public T cell receptors could reveal signatures of past pathogen exposure. The T cell repertoires of some 700 subjects were profiled by immunosequencing and related to cytomegalovirus serostatus. A separate validation cohort of 100 to 150 different subjects was used in addition to the 666-subject first cohort. High-throughput TCR immunosequencing, statistical association of individual TCRs with disease status, and machine learning were combined to predict cytomegalovirus infection status. A later analysis re-examined previously published TCR beta repertoires from 500 to 700 donors and added high-resolution HLA genotyping to investigate patterns of TCR occurrence. Rather than drawing on any new phenotypic data, the later analysis identified candidate immune exposures from TCR beta sequences and the way those sequences occurred across donors. An earlier analysis of around 580 of the donors used high-throughput TCR beta sequencing to judge whether each TCR beta V gene segment behaved as functional or pseudogenic. Donor age, sex, ethnicity and CMV serostatus were compiled together with the repertoire data. Genome-wide SNP genotypes for about 65% of the roughly 670 donors were used in a later genetic analysis, which treated that subset as a discovery cohort. Every repertoire in the discovery cohort had been generated on one and the same sequencing platform. Class I and class II HLA loci were covered by the typing at four-digit resolution. The number of typed donors differed by locus: about 629-630 for A, B, C, DRB1 and DQB1; approximately 540 for DQA1; 606 for DPA1; and 400 to 480 for DPB1. Roughly 5 DR-DQ haplotypes were handled as single units for association and clustering because linkage in the cohort was strong. Among about 400 genotyped donors of the cohort, an average of about 240,000 unique TCR beta nucleotide sequences was sequenced per donor, of which 15% to 20% were non-productive. Study-level results and caveats: The study listed 150 to 200 TCR beta chains as associated with cytomegalovirus. The authors suggested that the approach could potentially be generalized to other disease states and immunological phenotypes. Most TCR sequences were seen in very few donors, while some public TCRs were found in many individuals. In an earlier analysis of approximately 590 of the donors, most TCR beta V segments appeared in productive rearrangements about 87% or about 30% of the time, broadly matching IMGT annotations. In both the original and validation cohorts, the classifier was reported to diagnose cytomegalovirus status with high specificity and sensitivity. In this cohort, only TCR beta chains were sequenced, and detectable features were limited by the absence of alpha or paired-chain data. Several of the top co-occurrence clusters appeared to be linked to parvovirus B19, influenza, CMV and Epstein-Barr virus, according to a later analysis. Seventeen rarely observed V segments, including chromosome 9 orphons, were excluded from the earlier analysis of several hundred of the donors because counts were too low. A later genetic analysis associated a missense DCLRE1C variant with V-gene and J-gene trimming of TCR beta chains, and an independent cohort replicated the association. Because the 87-base-pair reads could not distinguish some IMGT-functional V segments, including TRBV6-2 and TRBV6-3, those segments were excluded. Presence/absence analyses assumed roughly uniform sequencing depth across donors, an assumption that may not hold. Assigning TCR associations to individual alleles was difficult when HLA alleles, especially DR and DQ, strongly co-occurred. In a later genetic analysis, fewer N-insertions in productive TCRs were reported among donors in an Asian-associated ancestry cluster than the roughly 700-donor mean. Three of the identified cytomegalovirus-associated TCR beta chains were confirmed in vitro to be specific for cytomegalovirus antigens. In a later analysis, more than 15,000 TCR beta sequences were associated with specific HLA alleles at a false discovery rate of 0.05. For the cohort, immune exposure information was limited to CMV serostatus. Linkage disequilibrium might explain the correlated functional status among segregating V segments, but an unknown experimental factor could not be excluded. Most CMV-associated TCR beta chains appeared to be HLA-restricted in a later analysis, and the HLA associations seemed to be driven largely by CMV exposure. In a later analysis, HLA-associated TCR beta chains were found to be more clonally expanded and to have lower generation probabilities than equally common non-associated chains. In a later analysis, the rate of TCR association differed among HLA loci, with DRB1 alleles having the most associated TCRs and HLA-C alleles having the fewest. The sequencing pipeline was judged likely to have produced a cluster of highly shared sequence variants as a technical artifact. A further reported finding was that TCR beta sequences accurately predicted the HLA-A and HLA-B alleles for most subjects in the first cohort. Because HLA typing was missing for some donors at each locus, association tests included only the typed subset.

In regard to this clone: Its specific antigen is unknown. Base qualities are missing; no much larger clone stands one base away.

The cohort consisted of 650 to 700 healthy bone marrow donors. At the time of sampling, all cohort members were nominally healthy, though unrecorded immune exposures were likely present. The donor was CMV seronegative and belonged to the group of under 400 seronegative cohort members. Each donor provided a peripheral blood sample, and peripheral blood mononuclear cells were used for TCR beta sequencing. The Qiagen DNeasy Blood Extraction Kit was used to extract genomic DNA from the blood cell samples. The library was obtained by the immunoSEQ multiplex PCR assay. For the multiplex PCR, a mixture combining 60 forward primers for TCR Vbeta segments and 13 reverse primers for TCR Jbeta segments was used. The CDR3 region of rearranged TCR beta genes was amplified from genomic DNA by a multiplex PCR assay. Amplified TCR beta libraries were sequenced as 87-base-pair reads on the Illumina HiSeq System. Concerning the study's data processing: Across the 640 or so repertoires, a later analysis counted some 80 million unique TCR beta chains, some 11 million of which were shared by at least two donors. To remove PCR and sequencing errors, raw reads were error-corrected and collapsed into unique sequences using a nearest-neighbor algorithm that merged closely related sequences. V, D and J gene segments were assigned by aligning CDR3 sequences to IMGT reference sequences. Each retained sequence needed at least a six-nucleotide match to both a V gene segment and a J gene segment. Rearrangements were called productive when the CDR3 lacked stop codons and stayed in frame with V and J; all others were non-productive. CDR3 was defined according to IMGT convention as the region running from the second conserved V-encoded cysteine to the conserved J-encoded phenylalanine. The earlier analysis of approximately 590 of the donors excluded any sequence lacking an unambiguous match to a single V gene segment. In an earlier analysis of approximately 610 of the donors, V segments were called functional above 56.7% productive rearrangements and were called segregating when the between-donor standard deviation exceeded 5%. A statistical classification framework was built to diagnose cytomegalovirus status from the catalog of TCR beta chain sequences. A later analysis assigned V and J genes by comparing TCR nucleotide sequences with IMGT/GENE-DB human TR gene sequences. In a later analysis, CDR3 sequences and most-parsimonious VDJ recombination scenarios were assigned using the TCRdist pipeline. In a later analysis, each TCR beta chain was defined by its CDR3 amino acid sequence together with its V-gene family, and reads lacking a unique V-gene family were excluded. A later analysis removed nearly 600 highly shared, low-generation-probability nucleotide sequences to deal with suspected cross-contamination and a sequencing artifact. For each public chain, a later analysis derived a clonal expansion index from normalized ranks of inferred template counts within each repertoire. In a later analysis, generation probabilities were computed using a VDJ recombination model fitted to out-of-frame rearrangements, and the results were checked against IGoR. A later analysis scored TCR-TCR, TCR-HLA and TCR-CMV co-occurrence with hypergeometric tests, applying a repertoire-size bias correction to TCR pairs. To estimate false discovery rates, a later analysis permuted the HLA or CMV assignments 20 times. In a later analysis, co-occurring TCRs were grouped using DBSCAN, with TCRdist sequence similarity added in when clustering inside HLA-allele-positive subsets. Repertoires with fewer than 30,000 or more than 120,000 public chains, plus five repertoires with anomalous nucleotide sharing, were excluded from co-occurrence clustering. TCRdb took this table from immuneACCESS and kept in-frame rearrangements with V and J called. Such tables lack part of the clones; where checked against another copy, unresolved V genes explain under half of the gap, and the rest is unexplained. V and J calls and clone size follow that table, whereas D and trimming were derived from the DNA. For this sample there are approximately 260,000 clones; about 90% appear just once. The ten biggest clones cover 1.7% of the sample.

CDR1 and CDR2 are drawn from the germline V gene: MGHDK, SYGVNS. The CDR3 goes from the cysteine to the phenylalanine over 13 residues. The CDR3 DNA has 39 bases and is translated from base 1. Trimming takes 7 bases from V and 1 base from J, and the germline ends sit 8 bases apart. The chain joins TRBV25-1 to TRBJ1-3; TRBD1 might be the D gene, on 5 matching bases. The clonotype originates from a girl aged 2-10 years in good health and CMV-seronegative. The sample was PBMCs. The CDR3 protein sequence reads: CASNPGSGNTIYF. The sequenced DNA: TGTGCCAGCAATCCAGGGTCTGGAAACACCATATATTTT.